The 6 T cell receptor beta chains reported below all come from one sample, sequenced in a study of T cells in women clearing cervical HPV infection. TCRdb keeps only in-frame clones here, not all; method: immunoSEQ multiplex PCR. This repertoire includes 20,000 to 25,000 clones. The sequenced sample consisted of blood buffy coat. The receptor source for this set is a woman aged 18-70 years with a cervical HPV16 infection that either progressed to CIN3+ or cleared (not recorded which).

In regard to this clone: From the germline J gene comes the end of the CDR3, since the read stops 3 residues before it. The J gene is TRBJ1-2, the V gene TRBV7-9, with TRBD1 as a possible D gene (5 bases). The CDR3 sequence is 14 residues long. Trimming cost V 6 bases and J 4 bases, with 15 bases left between them. The V gene's germline CDR1 is SEHNR and CDR2 FQNEAQ (reference sequence). The chain's CDR3 is CASSILTATYGYTF. The part of the CDR3 DNA that was read is TGTGCCAGCAGTATATTGACAGCCACCTATGGC. The complete variable domain, with remaining parts taken from reference TRBV7-9 and TRBJ1-2, reads DTGVSQNPRHKITKRGQNVTFRCDPISEHNRLYWYRQTLGQGPEFLTYFQNEAQLEKSRLLSDRFSAERPKGSFSTLEIQRTEQGDSAMYLCASSILTATYGYTFGSGTRLTVV.

As concerns this clone: The read ends 3 residues early relative to the CDR3; the germline J gene fills the gap. The chain combines TRBV14 with TRBJ2-7; a weak D match, TRBD1 (5 bases). V gave up 4 bases and J gave up 2 bases, with 15 bases separating them. Germline values: CDR1 SGHDN, CDR2 FVKESK. The CDR3 is 15 amino acids. CDR3 residues: CASSRGGASPYEQYF. The part of the CDR3 DNA that was read is TGTGCCAGCAGCCGAGGTGGGGCGTCCCCCTACGAG. Full variable domain (outside the CDR3, taken from reference TRBV14 and TRBJ2-7): EAGVTQFPSHSVIEKGQTVTLRCDPISGHDNLYWYRRVMGKEIKFLLHFVKESKQDESGMPNNRFLAERTGGTYSTLKVQPAELEDSGVYFCASSRGGASPYEQYFGPGTRLTVT.

As concerns this clone: With the read ending 3 residues before the CDR3 end, the germline J gene is used to fill in that end. The chain couples TRBV27 to TRBJ2-3; 8 bases align to TRBD2. CDR1 and CDR2 (germline): MNHEY, SMNVEV (reference sequence). The CDR3 is made up of 14 amino acids. CDR3 residues: CASSPTSAQETQYF. CDR3 bases read: TGTGCCAGCAGTCCGACTAGCGCCCAAGAGACG.

As concerns this clone: Read sequence stops 3 residues before the CDR3 end, and the germline J gene provides the missing end. The chain employs TRBV20-1 and TRBJ2-7; D is perhaps TRBD2 (7 bases). The CDR3 consists of 13 residues. Germline CDR1 DFQATT, CDR2 SNEGSKA (reference sequence). V was cut by 6 bases and J by 5 bases, with 17 bases left in between. CDR3 DNA (partial): TGCAGTGCGAGGGGGGGAACGACCAACGAG. Its protein is CSARGGTTNE. From start to end, the CDR3 is CSARGGTTNEQYF.

For this clone: Read coverage stops 3 residues before the CDR3 terminus; the germline J gene supplies the remainder. The genes are TRBV6-1 and TRBJ2-7; D may be TRBD1 (6 bases). The CDR3 sequence is 16 residues long. Germline V gene data show CDR1 as MNHNS and CDR2 as SASEGT. Trimming removed 1 base at V and 5 bases at J, with 18 bases between. The chain's CDR3 is CASSEDHGRGVDEQYF. The DNA read from the CDR3 is TGTGCCAGCAGTGAAGATCATGGCAGGGGAGTCGACGAG.

Notes on this clone: The sequenced fragment ends 3 residues before the CDR3 boundary, so the rest is inferred from the germline J gene. V usage is TRBV14 and J usage is TRBJ2-4; D might be TRBD2 (5 bases). The CDR3 extends over 13 amino acids. Germline V gene sequence: CDR1 SGHDN, CDR2 FVKESK. The CDR3: CASSQGSGWIQYF. Incomplete CDR3 DNA: TGTGCCAGCAGCCAAGGGTCGGGGTGGATT.